A single sample gave rise to the 20 T cell receptor beta chains below, sequenced in a study of T-cell reconstitution after alpha-beta-depleted transplantation in children. For TCRbeta, the library was prepared with unique molecular identifiers. TCRdb ran MiXCR on the PCR reads and lists one entry per CDR3 protein. The sample consists of hundreds of thousands of distinct CDR3 sequences, around 23% of them appearing once. Sequenced material: PBMCs, mostly from graft donor cells, taken 360 days after TCRalphabeta/CD19-depleted stem cell transplant. Every receptor here comes from a boy less than two years old who had a stem cell transplant for acute myeloid leukemia, so the T cells may come from the graft donor.

V gene TRBV28 combines with J gene TRBJ2-5; 7 positions agree with TRBD2. The length of the CDR3 is 16 residues. The junction had 16 bases not matched to a gene; V was cut back by 5 bases and J by 7 bases. Germline V lookup: CDR1 MDHEN, CDR2 SYDVKM. The CDR3 bases are TGTGCCAGCAGTGTCAGCGGCGGGGGTAGTAGTGTGACCCAGTACTTC. Translation: CASSVSGGGSSVTQYF. Full variable domain (remainder filled in from reference TRBV28 and TRBJ2-5): DVKVTQSSRYLVKRTGEKVFLECVQDMDHENMFWYRQDPGLGLRLIYFSYDVKMKEKGDIPEGYSVSREKKERFSLILESASTNQTSMYLCASSVSGGGSSVTQYFGPGTRLLVL.

This clonotype turned up a few times. V usage is TRBV27 and J usage is TRBJ2-1, with D perhaps TRBD2 (6 bases). Germline loops: CDR1 MNHEY, CDR2 SMNVEV (reference sequence). With 5 bases removed from V and 7 bases from J, the gap between germline ends came to 18 bases. The CDR3 is 15 amino acids. The CDR3 DNA reads as TGTGCCAGCAGTCCAACTAGCCCCAGCTTGAATGAGCAGTTCTTC. Its protein product is CASSPTSPSLNEQFF.

This chain connects TRBV5-8 to TRBJ2-7; 12 bases match TRBD2. CDR3 length: 16 amino acids. The V gene end was trimmed by 4 bases and the J gene end by 1 base; junction bases not matched to a gene: 6. In germline, CDR1 is SGHTS, CDR2 YDEGEE. The CDR3 here is CASSRTSGAPSYEQYV. The CDR3 DNA sequence: TGTGCCAGCAGCCGGACTAGCGGGGCCCCTTCCTACGAGCAGTACGTC.

This clonotype was found a few times. The V call is TRBV12-3 or TRBV12-4, the J call TRBJ1-3; possible D gene TRBD1, 6 bases. Trimming removed 4 bases from V and 1 base from J, with 11 bases in between. The CDR3 spans 15 residues. CDR3 DNA sequence: TGTGCCAGCAGTTCCCTCACAGGGTCTGGAAACACCATATATTTT. Translation: CASSSLTGSGNTIYF.

The chain recombines TRBV15 with TRBJ2-3, with 7 bases that match TRBD1. The CDR3 sequence is 13 residues long. Germline loops: CDR1 LNHNV, CDR2 YYDKDF (reference sequence). The junction had 3 bases not matched to a gene; V was cut back by 5 bases and J by 4 bases. In nucleotides, the CDR3 is TGTGCCACCAGCGTAGGGGGCCCAGATACGCAGTATTTT. Translating it yields CATSVGGPDTQYF.

This rearrangement joins TRBV7-8 to TRBJ2-7; D is unclear. Germline CDR1 and CDR2: SGHVS and FQNEAQ. Trimming left V 2 bases short and J 2 bases short, with 10 bases between. The CDR3 covers 14 residues. CDR3 residues: CASSLRPDPYEQYF. As DNA, the CDR3 is TGTGCCAGCAGCTTAAGGCCGGACCCCTACGAGCAGTACTTC.

This clonotype was recorded a few times. The V gene is TRBV20-1, the J gene TRBJ2-2, with a weak D call TRBD2 (5 bases). Germline CDR1 is DFQATT and CDR2 is SNEGSKA (reference sequence). The CDR3 is made up of 13 amino acids. Deletions cut 6 bases from V and 7 bases from J, with 15 bases between. The CDR3 protein is CSASRVEGGELFF. In DNA, the CDR3 is TGCAGTGCAAGTCGGGTAGAGGGCGGGGAGCTGTTTTTT.

J is TRBJ2-3 and V is TRBV25-1; possibly TRBD2 for D (5 bases). Trimming removed 1 base from V and 3 bases from J, with 17 bases in between. The CDR3 runs 17 residues. The germline V gene encodes CDR1 MGHDK and CDR2 SYGVNS. The CDR3, as DNA: TGTGCCAGCAGTGAATGGGGTAGTCCCAGGAGGACAGATACGCAGTATTTT. Translation gives CASSEWGSPRRTDTQYF.

This clonotype was counted ten times or more. This rearrangement joins TRBV5-5 to TRBJ2-2; D not resolved. Per germline, CDR1 SGHKS and CDR2 YYEKEE (reference sequence). CDR3 length: 16 residues. V dropped 1 base and J dropped 0 bases, with 10 bases sitting between them. Written as DNA, the CDR3 is TGTGCCAGCAGCTTGATTGCACTGCCGAACACCGGGGAGCTGTTTTTT. It translates to CASSLIALPNTGELFF.

The CDR3 sequence is CAITIGDPGELFF. CDR3 DNA sequence: TGTGCCATCACTATCGGGGACCCCGGGGAGCTGTTTTTT. The rearrangement uses TRBV10-3 and TRBJ2-2, with D perhaps assigned TRBD1 or TRBD2 (5 bases each). The ends were cut back, 7 bases at V and 6 bases at J, with 12 bases in the middle. CDR3 length equals 13 residues. Germline CDR1 reads ENHRY; CDR2 reads SYGVKD.

The rearrangement links TRBV20-1 to TRBJ1-1; 8 bases line up with TRBD1. Per the germline V gene, CDR1 is DFQATT and CDR2 is SNEGSKA (reference sequence). J was trimmed by 9 bases and V by 6 bases; bases with no gene match: 6. The CDR3 has 11 amino acids. The CDR3 bases are TGCAGTGCGGGGACAGGCCCACAAGCTTTCTTT. It encodes CSAGTGPQAFF.

The CDR3 loop reads CASSDSEGNYGYTF. The CDR3 DNA follows: TGTGCCAGCAGTGACTCCGAGGGGAACTATGGCTACACCTTC. The chain recombines TRBV6-4 with TRBJ1-2; D might be TRBD1 (5 bases). The CDR3 runs 14 residues. V lost 0 bases, J lost 2 bases, and 7 bases lay in between. Germline V gene lookup returns CDR1 MRHNA and CDR2 SNTAGT.

This clonotype was recorded many times. The chain employs TRBV13 and TRBJ2-1; D gene uncertain. V was pared by 5 bases and J by 8 bases, with 10 bases between. The germline V gene has CDR1 PRHDT and CDR2 FYEKMQ (reference sequence). CDR3 length: 12 amino acids. The CDR3 loop reads CASSPQPHEQFF. The CDR3, as DNA: TGTGCCAGCAGCCCCCAGCCCCATGAGCAGTTCTTC.

This clonotype was detected only once. This chain connects TRBV7-9 to TRBJ2-7; possible D gene TRBD1, 5 bases. This CDR3 region has 14 residues. The V and J ends lost 5 bases and 3 bases respectively, with 14 bases between them. The V gene's germline CDR1 is SEHNR and CDR2 FQNEAQ (reference sequence). CDR3 DNA sequence: TGTGCCAGCAGCGCGACGGACAAAGACTACGAGCAGTACTTC. The encoded protein is CASSATDKDYEQYF.

This clonotype showed up many times. V is TRBV6-5 and J is TRBJ1-3, with no clear D. The germline V gene encodes CDR1 MNHEY and CDR2 SVGAGI. Between the trimmed V and J ends, which lost 0 bases and 5 bases, there was a span of 11 bases. The CDR3 totals 15 residues. CDR3 protein: CASSYSRSQRNTIYF. CDR3 DNA sequence: TGTGCCAGCAGTTACTCTCGCAGTCAAAGAAACACCATATATTTT.

Ten or more counts support this clonotype. The chain couples TRBV4-1 to TRBJ2-2; D not certain. The germline V gene has CDR1 MGHRA and CDR2 YSYEKL. This CDR3 is 12 amino acids long. The V end lost 3 bases, the J end lost 4 bases, and 3 bases lay between the germline ends. As DNA, the CDR3 is TGCGCCAGCAGCCAGATCACCGGGGAGCTGTTTTTT. Amino acids: CASSQITGELFF.

The chain employs TRBV20-1 and TRBJ1-5, with D unresolved. Trimming stripped 2 bases from V and 5 bases from J, with 10 bases between. CDR1 is DFQATT and CDR2 is SNEGSKA in the germline V gene (reference sequence). CDR3 length equals 13 residues. This CDR3 reads CSARLDGDQPQHF. CDR3 in DNA: TGCAGTGCTAGACTAGACGGCGATCAGCCCCAGCATTTT.

The J gene is TRBJ1-1, the V gene TRBV6-4, with D perhaps TRBD1 (5 bases). Germline V CDR1 and CDR2: MRHNA, SNTAGT. The V gene lost 0 bases and the J gene lost 3 bases, with 8 bases spanning the gap. This CDR3 is 14 amino acids long. CDR3 residues: CASSDSSRDTEAFF. The CDR3, as DNA: TGTGCCAGCAGTGACTCATCCAGGGACACTGAAGCTTTCTTT.

The V and J genes are TRBV7-8 and TRBJ2-7, with D hard to call. The V gene lost 0 bases and the J gene lost 1 base, with 7 bases spanning the gap. This CDR3 is built from 14 residues. Germline lookup yields CDR1 SGHVS and CDR2 FQNEAQ. CDR3 sequence reads: CASSLAWQSYEQYV. The CDR3 DNA follows: TGTGCCAGCAGCTTAGCGTGGCAGTCCTACGAGCAGTACGTC.

There are a few counts of this clonotype. The rearrangement links TRBV28 to TRBJ2-6; a possible D gene is TRBD1 (6 bases). The CDR3 runs 14 residues. CDR1 is MDHEN and CDR2 is SYDVKM in the germline V gene. Trimming removed 5 bases at V and 2 bases at J, with 7 bases between. The CDR3 DNA sequence: TGTGCCAGCAGTAAGGGGGCTGGGGCCAACGTCCTGACTTTC. Its protein is CASSKGAGANVLTF. Full variable domain (rest looked up from reference TRBV28 and TRBJ2-6): DVKVTQSSRYLVKRTGEKVFLECVQDMDHENMFWYRQDPGLGLRLIYFSYDVKMKEKGDIPEGYSVSREKKERFSLILESASTNQTSMYLCASSKGAGANVLTFGAGSRLTVL.